Described below is a single TCR beta chain sequence and its context. This sample is part of a study of cytomegalovirus exposure and HLA in healthy donors. PCR was performed using 60 Vbeta and 13 Jbeta primers. Clones were read by immunoSEQ multiplex PCR, and TCRdb kept only the in-frame ones, dropping some. This sample has 150,000 to 250,000 clones, with approximately 80% found just once. Germline V CDR1 and CDR2: GTSNPN, SVGIG (reference sequence). This CDR3 is built from 12 residues. Germline trimming cut 6 bases from V and 10 bases from J; bases unmatched to any gene: 5. V gene TRBV30 combines with J gene TRBJ1-6; TRBD1 matches at 8 bases. The material sequenced was PBMCs. The receptor comes from a boy aged 2 to 10 in good health and CMV-seronegative. CDR3 region: CACTGGGSPLHF. CDR3 nucleotides: TGTGCCTGTACAGGGGGGGGGTCACCCCTCCACTTT.